Shown below are 22 T cell receptor beta chains from a single sample sequenced in a study of T cell repertoires in cytomegalovirus infection (dated by TCRdb to between 2018 and 2020). For these TCRs, the target antigens are not known. According to the study, the label for this sample's treatment or condition signals: in vitro stimulation with specific CMV peptide epitopes to enrich CMV-specific T cells. For sequencing, an Illumina HiSeq 1500 was employed. The public reads were reprocessed in TCRdb via fastp at Q25 and MiXCR, keeping in-frame beta chains. Rows matching on CDR3 protein sequence are summarized as one entry with the most common DNA and genes. The sample has about 700,000 distinct CDR3 sequences on record, about 30% of them singletons. The ten largest make up 15% to 20% of the sample. The sample was cultured PBMCs, taken from culture after CMV antigen stimulation. The receptor set was obtained from a human donor in good health (CMV status not recorded). Some clones in this sample may be carry-over from other donors' samples.

The J gene is TRBJ2-1, the V gene TRBV7-6; 14 bases line up with TRBD2. The CDR3 sequence is 21 residues long. CDR1 and CDR2 from the germline V gene are SGHVS and FNYEAQ. Losses at the gene ends were 2 bases for V and 0 bases for J; bases not matched to a gene: 12. DNA of the CDR3: TGTGCCAGCAGCTTAAATCTCAGGACTAGCGGGGGGCCGAGCTCCTACAATGAGCAGTTCTTC. This gives the protein CASSLNLRTSGGPSSYNEQFF.

This sequence joins TRBV2 and TRBJ2-1, with 8 bases that match TRBD2. The V segment lost 3 bases and the J segment 9 bases; nucleotides outside the gene matches: 7. This CDR3 contains 14 residues. CDR1 and CDR2 (germline): SNHLY, FYNNEI. The CDR3 reads CASSEWTSRSEQFF. In nucleotides, the CDR3 is TGTGCCAGCAGTGAGTGGACTAGCCGGAGTGAGCAGTTCTTC.

The chain has TRBV6-6 and TRBJ2-1, with D uncertain. The V and J ends lost 6 bases and 8 bases respectively, with 17 bases between them. From germline, CDR1 is MNHNY and CDR2 SVGAGI (reference sequence). The CDR3 contains 14 residues. CDR3 loop: CASSSPDSFDEQFF. The CDR3 DNA follows: TGTGCCAGCAGCTCCCCGGATAGTTTCGATGAGCAGTTCTTC.

This clonotype was observed a handful of times. The chain uses TRBV10-3 and TRBJ1-5; a weak D match, TRBD1 (6 bases). The CDR3 totals 15 residues. CDR1 and CDR2 (germline): ENHRY, SYGVKD. The ends were cut back, 0 bases at V and 6 bases at J, with 12 bases in the middle. The CDR3 DNA reads as TGTGCCATCAGTGAGTCCGGGGGGGGCAGTCAGCCCCAGCATTTT. This translates into CAISESGGGSQPQHF.

This clonotype was observed a few times. The rearrangement uses TRBV12-3 or TRBV12-4 and TRBJ1-1; the D gene is possibly TRBD1 (6 bases). This CDR3 region has 15 residues. Trimming took 3 bases from V and 3 from J, leaving 14 bases between them. DNA of the CDR3: TGTGCCAGCAGTTTCCGGGGGCCGAGATACACTGAAGCTTTCTTT. Amino acids: CASSFRGPRYTEAFF.

V and J are TRBV5-1 and TRBJ1-3; no reliable D call. Germline V gene data show CDR1 as SGHRS and CDR2 as YFSETQ. V lost 0 bases to trimming and J lost 0 bases, with 7 bases between them. There are 15 residues in the CDR3. The CDR3 loop reads CASSLATDSGNTIYF. Here the CDR3 DNA reads TGCGCCAGCAGCTTGGCGACGGACTCTGGAAACACCATATATTTT.

This chain connects TRBV20-1 to TRBJ2-3, with D hard to call. Germline V gene lookup returns CDR1 DFQATT and CDR2 SNEGSKA (reference sequence). The germline V and J ends were trimmed by 0 bases and 0 bases, with 13 bases remaining between them. This CDR3 comprises 16 residues. In nucleotides, the CDR3 is TGCAGTGCTAGAGATGTTTCTCAACCGAGCACAGATACGCAGTATTTT. Encoded protein: CSARDVSQPSTDTQYF.

V is TRBV20-1 and J is TRBJ2-5; D possibly corresponds to TRBD2 (6 bases). The CDR3 consists of 12 residues. Trimming removed 6 bases at V and 5 bases at J, with 13 bases between. The germline V gene encodes CDR1 DFQATT and CDR2 SNEGSKA (reference sequence). CDR3 region: CSALHGGETQYF. The CDR3 DNA reads as TGCAGTGCCCTTCACGGGGGTGAGACCCAGTACTTC.

Comment on this clonotype: Germline and junction disagree at one end, which may indicate a read error. The CDR3 region is CSARDSLNEKLFF. CDR3 nucleotides: TGCAGTGCTCGAGACAGTCTTAATGAAAAACTGTTTTTT. The chain employs TRBV20-1 and TRBJ1-4; TRBD1 might be the D (5 bases). Looked up from germline, CDR1 is DFQATT and CDR2 is SNEGSKA (reference sequence). The CDR3 extends over 13 amino acids.

This clonotype was seen a handful of times. V is TRBV5-1 and J is TRBJ2-3, with 14 bases identical to TRBD2. V lost 3 bases, J lost 8 bases, and 5 bases stayed unmatched. Germline assignment: CDR1 SGHRS and CDR2 YFSETQ. This CDR3 comprises 15 residues. The DNA for the CDR3 is TGCGCCAGCAGCTCGGGGACTAGCGGGAGTGGTACGCAGTATTTT. Its translation: CASSSGTSGSGTQYF.

The V gene is TRBV4-1, the J gene TRBJ1-1; D uncertain. Germline lookup yields CDR1 MGHRA and CDR2 YSYEKL. CDR3 size: 13 residues. V lost 8 bases and J 1 base, leaving 11 bases between the germline ends. The CDR3 reads CASGLTTNTEAFF. CDR3 nucleotide sequence: TGCGCCAGCGGACTCACAACGAACACTGAAGCTTTCTTT.

The chain carries TRBV10-3 and TRBJ1-6; no definite D call. The V end lost 0 bases, the J end lost 6 bases, and 3 bases lay between the germline ends. The CDR3 runs 13 residues. From germline, CDR1 is ENHRY and CDR2 SYGVKD. CDR3 sequence: CAISESVNSPLHF. As DNA, the CDR3 is TGTGCCATCAGTGAGTCGGTTAATTCACCCCTCCACTTT.

DNA of the CDR3: TGTGCCAGCACCCGGACCGGGGTCACAGATACGCAGTATTTT. Translation gives CASTRTGVTDTQYF. V gene TRBV11-2 combines with J gene TRBJ2-3, with D possibly being TRBD2 (5 bases). CDR1 is SGHAT and CDR2 is FQNNGV in the germline V gene. V lost 7 bases to trimming and J lost 2 bases, with 13 bases between them. The CDR3 spans 14 residues.

The chain recombines TRBV30 with TRBJ2-7, with D maybe TRBD1 (6 bases). The CDR3 is 13 amino acids. The germline gives CDR1 GTSNPN, CDR2 SVGIG (reference sequence). Between the trimmed V and J ends, which lost 0 bases and 6 bases, there was a span of 12 bases. The CDR3, as DNA: TGTGCCTGGAGTGTTGGGGGCGGTGGCGAGCAGTACTTC. Translated, it gives CAWSVGGGGEQYF.

The chain combines TRBV10-2 with TRBJ2-7; the D is unclear. Trimming pared 6 bases from V and 6 bases from J, leaving 15 bases between. The CDR3 has 13 amino acids. The germline gives CDR1 WSHSY, CDR2 SAAADI. The CDR3 DNA sequence: TGCGCCAGCAGCGCCGGACGGAACACCGAGCAGTACTTC. Translated, it gives CASSAGRNTEQYF.

The chain combines TRBV7-8 with TRBJ1-5; no reliable D call. The V end was cut by 1 base, the J end by 6 bases, with 10 bases between. CDR3 size: 14 residues. CDR1 and CDR2 from the germline V gene are SGHVS and FQNEAQ. CDR3 nucleotide sequence: TGTGCCAGCAGCTTAGGGGTGGACGGTCAGCCCCAGCATTTT. Translated: CASSLGVDGQPQHF.

The rearrangement uses TRBV19 and TRBJ2-2; D not certain. Trimming stripped 3 bases from V and 4 bases from J, with 9 bases between. The germline gives CDR1 LNHDA, CDR2 SQIVND (reference sequence). This CDR3 is 14 amino acids long. The CDR3 region has the DNA TGTGCCAGTAGTATGCTGACTGGCACCGGGGAGCTGTTTTTT. It encodes CASSMLTGTGELFF.

This clonotype was seen a few times. This chain connects TRBV5-4 to TRBJ2-2, with 10 bases aligning to TRBD1. CDR1 SGHNT and CDR2 YYREEE come from the germline V gene (reference sequence). With 2 bases clipped from V and 5 bases from J, the junction kept 3 bases outside the gene matches. This CDR3 is 15 amino acids long. The CDR3 here is CASSFWDRGTGELFF. The CDR3 coding sequence is TGTGCCAGCAGCTTCTGGGACAGGGGTACCGGGGAGCTGTTTTTT.

J is TRBJ2-1 and V is TRBV7-9; D is tentatively TRBD1 or TRBD2 (5 bases each). Germline loops: CDR1 SEHNR, CDR2 FQNEAQ (reference sequence). Deletions cut 5 bases from V and 6 bases from J, with 14 bases between. This CDR3 spans 14 amino acids. CDR3 loop: CASSPGRVGNEQFF. CDR3 sequence (DNA): TGTGCCAGCAGCCCGGGGCGAGTGGGCAATGAGCAGTTCTTC.

In its sample, this clonotype was seen many times. The chain links TRBV24-1 to TRBJ1-1; possibly TRBD1 for D (6 bases). V gave up 0 bases and J gave up 3 bases, with 16 bases separating them. CDR3 length equals 17 residues. CDR1 is KGHDR, CDR2 SFDVKD, per germline. The CDR3 sequence is CATSDLSADSGDTEAFF. Here the CDR3 DNA reads TGTGCCACCAGTGATTTGTCGGCGGACAGCGGGGACACTGAAGCTTTCTTT.

CDR3 in DNA: TGCAGTGCTGCCGGGACTAGCGGGGACGATGAGCAGTTCTTC. Its translation is CSAAGTSGDDEQFF. V and J are TRBV20-1 and TRBJ2-1; 13 bases line up with TRBD2. Germline-derived CDR1 and CDR2 are DFQATT and SNEGSKA (reference sequence). The CDR3 runs to 14 residues. V shed 5 bases, J shed 8 bases, and the junction held 6 bases outside the gene matches.

This rearrangement joins TRBV4-3 to TRBJ1-3; D call uncertain. Germline CDR1 reads LGHNA; CDR2 reads YSLEER. The CDR3 sequence is 15 residues long. V shed 0 bases and J shed 4 bases, with 10 bases lying between them. The CDR3 region is CASSQDSGWGNTIYF. As DNA, the CDR3 is TGCGCCAGCAGCCAAGATTCGGGGTGGGGAAACACCATATATTTT.